One and the same sample provided the 20 T cell receptor beta chains below, sequenced in a study of blood T cell repertoires in COVID-19 (dated by TCRdb to 2018 to 2021). Libraries came from the immunoSEQ multiplex PCR assay. The immuneACCESS repertoire file appears here via TCRdb, limited to in-frame rearrangements. These files lack a portion of the clones; in checked studies, under half of the deficit traces to unresolved V genes, and the cause of the others is not known. This sample is represented by nearly 350,000 clones; around nine tenths of them were singletons. The ten most abundant clones make up less than 3.5% of the sample. The sequenced material came from peripheral blood. The receptors derive from a woman under 30 who had recovered from COVID-19.

This rearrangement joins TRBV30 to TRBJ1-1, with 8 bases that match TRBD1. The germline V gene encodes CDR1 GTSNPN and CDR2 SVGIG (reference sequence). The CDR3 has 18 residues. V gave up 3 bases and J gave up 2 bases; unmatched junction bases: 17. DNA of the CDR3: TGTGCCTGGAGAGCACCCTACCCCGCGACAGGGGCCAACACTGAAGCTTTCTTT. It codes for CAWRAPYPATGANTEAFF.

The CDR3 is CASSLGVIAGSYNEQFF. CDR3 DNA sequence: TGTGCCAGCAGCTTGGGGGTGATAGCGGGAAGTTACAATGAGCAGTTCTTC. The chain joins TRBV5-5 to TRBJ2-1; 8 bases fit TRBD2. Trimming at V came to 0 bases and at J to 4 bases, leaving 9 bases not matched to a gene. The CDR3 has 17 residues. Per germline, CDR1 SGHKS and CDR2 YYEKEE (reference sequence).

This rearrangement joins TRBV3-1 (or the pseudogene TRBV3-2) to TRBJ1-5; the D gene is possibly TRBD1 (6 bases). CDR3 length: 14 residues. V dropped 5 bases and J dropped 6 bases, with 14 bases sitting between them. Per germline, CDR1 LGHDT and CDR2 YNNKEL (reference sequence). CDR3 in amino acids: CASSFRGGAQPQHF. CDR3 sequence (DNA): TGTGCCAGCAGCTTTCGGGGGGGGGCTCAGCCCCAGCATTTT.

The chain recombines TRBV23-1 with TRBJ2-2; 7 bases align to TRBD1. TRBV23-1 is an ORF; its function is uncertain. The CDR3 extends over 15 amino acids. V lost 4 bases to trimming and J lost 2 bases; unmatched junction nucleotides: 4. Written as DNA, the CDR3 is TGCGCCAGCAGTCGGAGGACAGGAAACACCGGGGAGCTGTTTTTT. As protein: CASSRRTGNTGELFF.

The chain uses TRBV9 and TRBJ1-6; D may be TRBD1 (6 bases). In germline, CDR1 is SGDLS, CDR2 YYNGEE. Trimming cost V 1 base and J 8 bases, with 10 bases left between them. This CDR3 contains 14 residues. In DNA, the CDR3 is TGTGCCAGCAGCGTAAGGGCAGGGGATTCACCCCTCCACTTT. Amino acids: CASSVRAGDSPLHF.

The CDR3 protein is CASSYNRDGEQYV. CDR3 nucleotide sequence: TGTGCCAGCAGTTATAACAGGGATGGCGAGCAGTACGTC. This chain joins TRBV6-2 or TRBV6-3 and TRBJ2-7, with D possibly being TRBD1 (6 bases). Between the trimmed V and J ends, which lost 3 bases and 6 bases, there was a span of 12 bases. Germline CDR1 reads MNHEY; CDR2 reads SVGEGT. This CDR3 comprises 13 residues.

The chain is built from TRBV6-4 and TRBJ1-1, with 11 bases fitting TRBD1. After removal of 0 bases from V and 3 bases from J, the junction contained 9 bases not matched to a gene. CDR1 is MRHNA, CDR2 SNTAGT, per germline. The CDR3 covers 18 residues. The CDR3 region has the DNA TGTGCCAGCAGTGACTCGAGGAGGACAGGGGGCGCTTACACTGAAGCTTTCTTT. Translated: CASSDSRRTGGAYTEAFF.

J is TRBJ1-3 and V is TRBV27; 9 bases are a match to TRBD1. Losses at the gene ends were 6 bases for V and 0 bases for J; bases not matched to a gene: 3. The CDR3 has 15 amino acids. Per the germline V gene, CDR1 is MNHEY and CDR2 is SMNVEV (reference sequence). CDR3 DNA: TGTGCCAGCAGACAGGGGGCGAGCTCTGGAAACACCATATATTTT. Its translation: CASRQGASSGNTIYF.

V gene TRBV5-6 combines with J gene TRBJ2-5; tentatively, D is TRBD2 (6 bases). Trimming removed 4 bases at V and 0 bases at J, with 7 bases between. Germline loops: CDR1 SGHDT, CDR2 YYEEEE. The length of the CDR3 is 13 residues. CDR3 sequence: CASSPSDQETQYF. The DNA of the CDR3 is TGTGCCAGCAGCCCTAGCGACCAAGAGACCCAGTACTTC.

The rearrangement uses TRBV7-2 and TRBJ1-5; a weak D match, TRBD1 (5 bases). Deletions cut 1 base from V and 3 bases from J, with 7 bases between. Germline V CDR1 and CDR2: SGHTA, FQGNSA. CDR3 size: 14 residues. CDR3 in amino acids: CASSLGGPNQPQHF. In DNA, the CDR3 is TGTGCCAGCAGCTTAGGGGGCCCCAATCAGCCCCAGCATTTT.

The chain is built from TRBV10-2 and TRBJ2-3; 7 bases line up with TRBD2. This CDR3 has 15 amino acids. The V gene's germline CDR1 is WSHSY and CDR2 SAAADI. J was trimmed by 4 bases and V by 6 bases; bases with no gene match: 10. The CDR3 bases are TGCGCCAGCAGCGGAGGACTAGGGAGTTCAGATACGCAGTATTTT. Translating gives CASSGGLGSSDTQYF.

The chain employs TRBV29-1 and TRBJ2-4, with D unclear. CDR1 and CDR2 from the germline V gene are SQVTM and ANQGSEA. This CDR3 region has 12 residues. Deletions cut 6 bases from V and 3 bases from J, with 9 bases between. CDR3 loop: CSVRSDKNIQYF. CDR3 coding DNA: TGCAGCGTGCGATCTGACAAAAACATTCAGTACTTC.

The V gene is TRBV7-2, the J gene TRBJ1-5; TRBD1 aligns across 8 bases. V was pared by 4 bases and J by 5 bases, with 10 bases of the junction left unmatched. This CDR3 has 16 amino acids. CDR1 and CDR2 from the germline V gene are SGHTA and FQGNSA. Written as DNA, the CDR3 is TGTGCCAGCAGCTCCACCCGACAGGGGAAGTATCAGCCCCAGCATTTT. It encodes CASSSTRQGKYQPQHF.

The chain is built from TRBV24-1 and TRBJ2-5; D not resolved. Germline assignment: CDR1 KGHDR and CDR2 SFDVKD. The CDR3 loop spans 14 amino acids. V was cut by 5 bases and J by 2 bases, with 11 bases left in between. CDR3 loop: CATSAPGRQETQYF. The CDR3 DNA reads as TGTGCCACCAGTGCCCCTGGCAGGCAAGAGACCCAGTACTTC.

J is TRBJ1-5 and V is TRBV5-3; 7 bases fit TRBD1. TRBV5-3 is flagged as an ORF with uncertain function. This CDR3 region has 22 residues. Germline trimming cut 1 base from V and 0 bases from J; bases unmatched to any gene: 22. CDR3 residues: CARSLLGQRATVNVYSNQPQHF. DNA for the CDR3: TGTGCCAGAAGCTTGTTGGGACAGAGGGCCACGGTAAACGTTTATAGCAATCAGCCCCAGCATTTT.

The chain links TRBV25-1 to TRBJ1-5; a weak D match, TRBD1 (5 bases). V was cut by 9 bases and J by 0 bases, with 12 bases left in between. The CDR3 loop spans 14 amino acids. Per the germline V gene, CDR1 is MGHDK and CDR2 is SYGVNS. In DNA, the CDR3 is TGTGCCAGTGCGGGGACTTATAGCAATCAGCCCCAGCATTTT. This codes for CASAGTYSNQPQHF.

This chain connects TRBV14 to TRBJ1-3; D is perhaps TRBD1 (5 bases). Trimming shortened V by 3 bases and J by 0 bases, and 9 bases separated the two germline ends. Germline CDR1 and CDR2: SGHDN and FVKESK. This CDR3 comprises 15 residues. CDR3 sequence (DNA): TGTGCCAGCAGCCACCCCGGGGGCTCTGGAAACACCATATATTTT. It codes for CASSHPGGSGNTIYF.

This chain links TRBV29-1 with TRBJ2-1, with 13 bases aligning to TRBD2. V lost 4 bases to trimming and J lost 4 bases; unmatched junction nucleotides: 7. CDR1 and CDR2 (germline): SQVTM, ANQGSEA. The CDR3 contains 16 residues. The CDR3 nucleotides read TGCAGCGTTGGTAGGACTAGCGGGAGTGGGTACAATGAGCAGTTCTTC. It is translated as CSVGRTSGSGYNEQFF.

The chain recombines TRBV5-6 with TRBJ2-5; the D gene is possibly TRBD2 (6 bases). From germline, CDR1 is SGHDT and CDR2 YYEEEE. This CDR3 has 13 amino acids. Trimming took 2 bases from V and 2 from J, leaving 7 bases between them. The CDR3 is CASSLGGQETQYF. The CDR3 DNA is TGTGCCAGCAGCTTAGGAGGGCAAGAGACCCAGTACTTC.

This chain joins TRBV7-9 and TRBJ2-1; D is perhaps TRBD2 (6 bases). CDR3 size: 15 residues. The V gene lost 2 bases and the J gene lost 4 bases, with 12 bases spanning the gap. Germline V gene lookup returns CDR1 SEHNR and CDR2 FQNEAQ (reference sequence). CDR3 protein: CASSLRVAEYNEQFF. The CDR3 DNA reads as TGTGCCAGCAGCTTAAGGGTAGCGGAGTACAATGAGCAGTTCTTC. The entire variable domain, with the rest obtained from reference TRBV7-9 and TRBJ2-1, is as follows: DTGVSQNPRHKITKRGQNVTFRCDPISEHNRLYWYRQTLGQGPEFLTYFQNEAQLEKSRLLSDRFSAERPKGSFSTLEIQRTEQGDSAMYLCASSLRVAEYNEQFFGPGTRLTVL.